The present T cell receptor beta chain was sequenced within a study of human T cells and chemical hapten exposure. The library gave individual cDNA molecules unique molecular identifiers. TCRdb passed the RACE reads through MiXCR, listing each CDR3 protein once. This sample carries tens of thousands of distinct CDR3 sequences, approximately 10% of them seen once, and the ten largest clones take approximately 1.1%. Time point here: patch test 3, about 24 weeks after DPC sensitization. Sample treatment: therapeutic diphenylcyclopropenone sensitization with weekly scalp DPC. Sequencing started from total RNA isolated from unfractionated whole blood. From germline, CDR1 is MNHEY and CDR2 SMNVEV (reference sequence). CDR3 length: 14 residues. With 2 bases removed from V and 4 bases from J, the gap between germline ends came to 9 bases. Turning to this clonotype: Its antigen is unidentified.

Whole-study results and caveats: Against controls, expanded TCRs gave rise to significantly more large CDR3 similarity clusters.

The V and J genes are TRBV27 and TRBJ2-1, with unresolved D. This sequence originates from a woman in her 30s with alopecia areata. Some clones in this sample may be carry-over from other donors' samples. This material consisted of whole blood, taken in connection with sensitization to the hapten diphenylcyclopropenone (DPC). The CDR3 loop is CASSLLFRYNEQFF. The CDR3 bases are TGTGCCAGCAGTTTACTGTTCAGATACAATGAGCAGTTCTTC.